This T cell receptor (beta chain) is drawn from a study of technical replicates of blood from several donors. The table came from immunoSEQ multiplex PCR; TCRdb's copy has only in-frame clones and leaves some out. The sample yields about 97,000 clones, approximately 96% seen once. The sequence came from a human donor in good health. Sequencing used T cells isolated from PBMCs.

CDR3 nucleotide sequence: TGTGCCAGCACTCGTGACAGGGTGTATGGCTACACCTTC. This encodes CASTRDRVYGYTF. The chain carries TRBV6-1 and TRBJ1-2; TRBD1 matches at 7 bases. Germline loops: CDR1 MNHNS, CDR2 SASEGT. V was pared by 7 bases and J by 5 bases, with 7 bases of the junction left unmatched. This CDR3 contains 13 residues.